The 20 T cell receptor beta chains below all came from one sample that was sequenced in a study of cytomegalovirus exposure and HLA in healthy donors. The PCR used 60 Vbeta and 13 Jbeta primers. Clones were read by immunoSEQ multiplex PCR, and TCRdb kept only the in-frame ones, dropping some. This sample has under 200,000 clones, with around 88% found just once. The sample consisted of PBMCs. The receptors originated from a woman aged 30 to 39 in good health and CMV-seronegative.

The V call is TRBV7-2, the J call TRBJ1-1, with TRBD1 matching over 7 bases. This CDR3 contains 12 residues. After removal of 5 bases from V and 11 bases from J, the junction contained 8 bases not matched to a gene. From germline, CDR1 is SGHTA and CDR2 FQGNSA. CDR3 nucleotide sequence: TGTGCCAGCAGCGACCGGACAGGTTGGGCTTTCTTT. Protein product: CASSDRTGWAFF.

The table lists this clone with a count of one. The chain carries TRBV29-1 and TRBJ2-1; D remains unclear. Germline V gene sequence: CDR1 SQVTM, CDR2 ANQGSEA. V was trimmed by 4 bases and J by 8 bases, leaving 9 bases between them. The CDR3 sequence is 11 residues long. The CDR3 coding sequence is TGCAGCGTTGCCACTTACGATGAGCAGTTCTTC. Amino acid sequence: CSVATYDEQFF.

The chain couples TRBV5-1 to TRBJ2-3; 12 bases agree with TRBD2. J was trimmed by 4 bases and V by 4 bases; bases with no gene match: 13. The germline V gene has CDR1 SGHRS and CDR2 YFSETQ. This CDR3 has 18 residues. The CDR3 here is CASSPLLAGGSGADTQYF. DNA of the CDR3: TGCGCCAGCAGCCCCTTACTAGCGGGAGGTAGTGGTGCAGATACGCAGTATTTT.

The rearrangement uses TRBV27 and TRBJ2-7; 9 bases are a match to TRBD2. Germline CDR1 is MNHEY and CDR2 is SMNVEV (reference sequence). CDR3 length equals 15 residues. Trimming at V came to 2 bases and at J to 3 bases, leaving 5 bases not matched to a gene. CDR3 bases: TGTGCCAGCAGTTTAAAGGCGGGAGGGAGCTACGAGCAGTACTTC. Encoded protein: CASSLKAGGSYEQYF.

This sequence joins TRBV7-9 and TRBJ2-2; TRBD2 aligns across 8 bases. J gave up 4 bases and V 5 bases, and 6 bases lay outside the gene matches. Germline CDR1 and CDR2: SEHNR and FQNEAQ (reference sequence). The CDR3 is made up of 15 amino acids. The DNA of the CDR3 is TGTGCCAGCAGCCCCCGGGAGGGATTCACCGGGGAGCTGTTTTTT. Protein: CASSPREGFTGELFF.

V gene TRBV11-2 combines with J gene TRBJ2-5, with a possible D match to TRBD1 (5 bases). CDR3 length equals 15 residues. The germline gives CDR1 SGHAT, CDR2 FQNNGV. Trimming left V 2 bases short and J 5 bases short, with 15 bases between. The CDR3 region has the DNA TGTGCCAGCAGCTTAAGGCAGGGTATAGGGGAGACCCAGTACTTC. Protein product: CASSLRQGIGETQYF.

About this clone itself: Other DNA sequences within the sample encode an identical CDR3. The V gene is TRBV5-1, the J gene TRBJ2-3; 9 positions match TRBD2. Germline assignment: CDR1 SGHRS and CDR2 YFSETQ. This CDR3 spans 14 amino acids. With 0 bases clipped from V and 6 bases from J, the junction kept 2 bases outside the gene matches. The CDR3 sequence: CASSLASGTDTQYF. Written as DNA, the CDR3 is TGCGCCAGCAGCTTGGCTAGCGGGACCGATACGCAGTATTTT.

CDR3 coding DNA: TGTGCCAGCAGCTTAAGGTCTGGGCCGAACACTGAAGCTTTCTTT. Amino acids: CASSLRSGPNTEAFF. The chain carries TRBV11-2 and TRBJ1-1; D is undetermined. The ends were cut back, 2 bases at V and 1 base at J, with 11 bases in the middle. The CDR3 extends over 15 amino acids. Germline V gene sequence: CDR1 SGHAT, CDR2 FQNNGV.

The CDR3 loop reads CASSLTGNGYTF. The CDR3 nucleotides are TGTGCCAGCAGCCTGACAGGGAATGGCTACACCTTC. The rearrangement links TRBV2 to TRBJ1-2, with 7 bases that match TRBD1. Germline-derived CDR1 and CDR2 are SNHLY and FYNNEI. J lost 6 bases, V lost 6 bases, and 4 bases had no gene match. The CDR3 runs 12 residues.

The J gene is TRBJ1-4, the V gene TRBV19; D is possibly TRBD1 (6 bases). The germline CDR1 and CDR2 sequences are LNHDA and SQIVND (reference sequence). The CDR3 sequence is 11 residues long. Trimming left V 11 bases short and J 5 bases short, with 9 bases between. CDR3 residues: CAAQGNEKLFF. CDR3 DNA: TGTGCCGCTCAGGGGAATGAAAAACTGTTTTTT.

V gene TRBV18 combines with J gene TRBJ2-2; D gene ambiguous. The ends were cut back, 3 bases at V and 1 base at J, with 9 bases in the middle. The germline V gene encodes CDR1 KGHSH and CDR2 LQKENI. The length of the CDR3 is 15 residues. CDR3 residues: CASSPPVGNTGELFF. The CDR3 bases are TGTGCCAGCTCACCCCCGGTTGGGAACACCGGGGAGCTGTTTTTT. The whole variable domain, filled in from reference TRBV18 and TRBJ2-2, reads NAGVMQNPRHLVRRRGQEARLRCSPMKGHSHVYWYRQLPEEGLKFMVYLQKENIIDESGMPKERFSAEFPKEGPSILRIQQVVRGDSAAYFCASSPPVGNTGELFFGEGSRLTVL.

V gene TRBV14 combines with J gene TRBJ2-7; 7 bases align to TRBD1. Losses at the gene ends were 1 base for V and 2 bases for J; bases not matched to a gene: 8. Germline V gene lookup returns CDR1 SGHDN and CDR2 FVKESK. There are 16 residues in the CDR3. CDR3 nucleotide sequence: TGTGCCAGCAGCCAAGTTGGTTACAGGGGTACCTACGAGCAGTACTTC. Its translation: CASSQVGYRGTYEQYF.

The CDR3 spells CASRGQGAGDTEAFF. The CDR3 nucleotides are TGTGCCAGCAGGGGACAGGGGGCGGGGGACACTGAAGCTTTCTTT. The chain combines TRBV27 with TRBJ1-1; 12 bases fit TRBD1. The CDR3 runs 15 residues. The germline gives CDR1 MNHEY, CDR2 SMNVEV (reference sequence). V was clipped by 6 bases and J by 3 bases; unmatched bases: 5.

This clone was detected only once. The J gene is TRBJ2-1, the V gene TRBV27; 12 bases match TRBD2. V lost 5 bases and J lost 5; bases outside the gene matches: 7. CDR3 length equals 16 residues. Germline assignment: CDR1 MNHEY and CDR2 SMNVEV (reference sequence). The CDR3 bases are TGTGCCAGCAGTCCCCGGACTAGCGGGATCAACAATGAGCAGTTCTTC. Its protein product is CASSPRTSGINNEQFF.

This clone has a handful of counts. The V gene is TRBV10-3, the J gene TRBJ2-3, with TRBD2 matching 10 bases. This CDR3 region has 15 residues. The J segment lost 5 bases and the V segment lost 8 bases, leaving 10 bases of the junction unmatched. The germline V gene has CDR1 ENHRY and CDR2 SYGVKD. The CDR3 reads CAIGSAGGHGDTQYF. In DNA, the CDR3 is TGTGCCATCGGCTCAGCGGGAGGGCATGGAGATACGCAGTATTTT.

This clone is a singleton in its sample. V gene TRBV5-1 combines with J gene TRBJ2-3; D might be TRBD2 (5 bases). The V and J ends lost 0 bases and 0 bases respectively, with 11 bases between them. The CDR3 has 16 residues. Germline V gene sequence: CDR1 SGHRS, CDR2 YFSETQ. The DNA for the CDR3 is TGCGCCAGCAGCTTGGTCCTGGGCGGGAGCACAGATACGCAGTATTTT. Translating it yields CASSLVLGGSTDTQYF.

The chain combines TRBV2 with TRBJ1-1; a weak D match, TRBD1 (6 bases). V lost 5 bases, J lost 0 bases, and 13 bases lay in between. The CDR3 runs 15 residues. The V gene's germline CDR1 is SNHLY and CDR2 FYNNEI. CDR3 sequence reads: CASSKDRTMNTEAFF. The DNA for the CDR3 is TGTGCCAGCAGTAAGGACAGAACAATGAACACTGAAGCTTTCTTT.

This clone was observed a single time. The gene calls are TRBV5-1 and TRBJ2-5; TRBD1 aligns across 10 bases. The trim removed 7 bases at V and 4 bases at J, leaving 4 bases unmatched. The CDR3 contains 13 residues. In germline, CDR1 is SGHRS, CDR2 YFSETQ. The CDR3 DNA follows: TGCGCCAGCGGACAGGGGGTTACAGAGACCCAGTACTTC. As protein: CASGQGVTETQYF.

This clone appeared a few times. The V and J genes are TRBV6-6 and TRBJ1-6, with no clear D. Germline V lookup: CDR1 MNHNY, CDR2 SVGAGI (reference sequence). Trimming took off 5 bases at V and 12 bases at J, with 20 bases between the two ends. This CDR3 is 15 amino acids long. The CDR3, as DNA: TGTGCCAGCAGTCCCCAAGAATCCGGGTGGGTACCCCTCCACTTT. It codes for CASSPQESGWVPLHF.

This chain uses TRBV29-1 with TRBJ1-2; no clear D. The CDR3 covers 12 residues. With 2 bases removed from V and 2 bases from J, the gap between germline ends came to 6 bases. Per germline, CDR1 SQVTM and CDR2 ANQGSEA. The CDR3 nucleotides read TGCAGCGTTGAAACGGTCAACTATGGCTACACCTTC. Encoded protein: CSVETVNYGYTF.